A selection of T cell receptor beta chains follows, all from one sample in a study of technical replicates of blood from a handful of donors. Generated by immunoSEQ multiplex PCR, the TCRdb table keeps only in-frame clones and is missing some. Of 100,000 or so clones listed, about 94% were seen once; the top ten hold roughly 0.24%. The source material was T cells isolated from PBMCs. Source of these receptors: a human donor in good health. CDR3s include the opening cysteine and the closing phenylalanine or tryptophan. A D gene is named only where the DNA matches it firmly.

J | D | V | CDR3 | DNA
TRBJ1-1 | TRBD1 | TRBV7-2 | CASSSLTGEFRAFF | TGTGCCAGCAGCTCTTTGACAGGGGAGTTTCGGGCTTTCTTT
TRBJ2-7 | TRBD1 | TRBV6-1 | CASRSTGTYEQYF | TGTGCCAGCAGATCGACAGGGACCTACGAGCAGTACTTC
TRBJ1-1 | TRBD1 | TRBV28 | CASSGSGGAIGGAFF | TGTGCCAGCAGTGGATCAGGGGGCGCCATCGGAGGAGCTTTCTTT
TRBJ2-5 | TRBD1 | TRBV5-1 | CASSLDRGQETQYF | TGCGCCAGCAGCTTAGACAGGGGGCAAGAGACCCAGTACTTC
TRBJ1-1 | NA | TRBV6-5 | CASSYSNPGMNTEAFF | TGTGCCAGCAGTTACTCGAATCCAGGTATGAACACTGAAGCTTTCTTT
TRBJ1-1 | NA | TRBV19 | CASSIRAFF | TGTGCCAGTAGTATCAGAGCTTTCTTT
TRBJ1-5 | NA | TRBV28 | CASTEGGANQPQHF | TGTGCCAGTACAGAGGGCGGGGCGAATCAGCCCCAGCATTTT
TRBJ2-3 | NA | TRBV15 | CATAQAITDTQYF | TGTGCCACGGCGCAGGCGATCACAGATACGCAGTATTTT
TRBJ1-4 | NA | TRBV7-9 | CASSFISTVQVKWQEKLFF | TGTGCCAGCAGCTTCATATCGACAGTTCAAGTCAAATGGCAGGAAAAACTGTTTTTT
TRBJ2-7 | NA | TRBV2 | CASSEMSGRSSYEQYF | TGTGCCAGCAGTGAAATGTCAGGGCGAAGCTCCTACGAGCAGTACTTC
TRBJ2-1 | TRBD2 | TRBV6-4 | CASSDSNAGGYNEQFF | TGTGCCAGCAGTGACTCGAACGCGGGGGGATACAATGAGCAGTTCTTC
TRBJ2-7 | NA | TRBV7-9 | CASSLEGDSYEQYF | TGTGCCAGCAGCTTAGAAGGGGACTCCTACGAGCAGTACTTC
TRBJ1-2 | TRBD1 | TRBV7-6 | CASSLGQGRLDGYTF | TGTGCCAGCAGCCTCGGACAGGGGCGGTTGGATGGCTACACCTTC
TRBJ2-7 | NA | TRBV29-1 | CSVEDLDEQYF | TGCAGCGTTGAAGATCTCGACGAGCAGTACTTC
TRBJ2-1 | NA | TRBV7-9 | CASSLGTSNVNNEQFF | TGTGCCAGCAGCTTGGGAACTAGCAATGTCAACAATGAGCAGTTCTTC